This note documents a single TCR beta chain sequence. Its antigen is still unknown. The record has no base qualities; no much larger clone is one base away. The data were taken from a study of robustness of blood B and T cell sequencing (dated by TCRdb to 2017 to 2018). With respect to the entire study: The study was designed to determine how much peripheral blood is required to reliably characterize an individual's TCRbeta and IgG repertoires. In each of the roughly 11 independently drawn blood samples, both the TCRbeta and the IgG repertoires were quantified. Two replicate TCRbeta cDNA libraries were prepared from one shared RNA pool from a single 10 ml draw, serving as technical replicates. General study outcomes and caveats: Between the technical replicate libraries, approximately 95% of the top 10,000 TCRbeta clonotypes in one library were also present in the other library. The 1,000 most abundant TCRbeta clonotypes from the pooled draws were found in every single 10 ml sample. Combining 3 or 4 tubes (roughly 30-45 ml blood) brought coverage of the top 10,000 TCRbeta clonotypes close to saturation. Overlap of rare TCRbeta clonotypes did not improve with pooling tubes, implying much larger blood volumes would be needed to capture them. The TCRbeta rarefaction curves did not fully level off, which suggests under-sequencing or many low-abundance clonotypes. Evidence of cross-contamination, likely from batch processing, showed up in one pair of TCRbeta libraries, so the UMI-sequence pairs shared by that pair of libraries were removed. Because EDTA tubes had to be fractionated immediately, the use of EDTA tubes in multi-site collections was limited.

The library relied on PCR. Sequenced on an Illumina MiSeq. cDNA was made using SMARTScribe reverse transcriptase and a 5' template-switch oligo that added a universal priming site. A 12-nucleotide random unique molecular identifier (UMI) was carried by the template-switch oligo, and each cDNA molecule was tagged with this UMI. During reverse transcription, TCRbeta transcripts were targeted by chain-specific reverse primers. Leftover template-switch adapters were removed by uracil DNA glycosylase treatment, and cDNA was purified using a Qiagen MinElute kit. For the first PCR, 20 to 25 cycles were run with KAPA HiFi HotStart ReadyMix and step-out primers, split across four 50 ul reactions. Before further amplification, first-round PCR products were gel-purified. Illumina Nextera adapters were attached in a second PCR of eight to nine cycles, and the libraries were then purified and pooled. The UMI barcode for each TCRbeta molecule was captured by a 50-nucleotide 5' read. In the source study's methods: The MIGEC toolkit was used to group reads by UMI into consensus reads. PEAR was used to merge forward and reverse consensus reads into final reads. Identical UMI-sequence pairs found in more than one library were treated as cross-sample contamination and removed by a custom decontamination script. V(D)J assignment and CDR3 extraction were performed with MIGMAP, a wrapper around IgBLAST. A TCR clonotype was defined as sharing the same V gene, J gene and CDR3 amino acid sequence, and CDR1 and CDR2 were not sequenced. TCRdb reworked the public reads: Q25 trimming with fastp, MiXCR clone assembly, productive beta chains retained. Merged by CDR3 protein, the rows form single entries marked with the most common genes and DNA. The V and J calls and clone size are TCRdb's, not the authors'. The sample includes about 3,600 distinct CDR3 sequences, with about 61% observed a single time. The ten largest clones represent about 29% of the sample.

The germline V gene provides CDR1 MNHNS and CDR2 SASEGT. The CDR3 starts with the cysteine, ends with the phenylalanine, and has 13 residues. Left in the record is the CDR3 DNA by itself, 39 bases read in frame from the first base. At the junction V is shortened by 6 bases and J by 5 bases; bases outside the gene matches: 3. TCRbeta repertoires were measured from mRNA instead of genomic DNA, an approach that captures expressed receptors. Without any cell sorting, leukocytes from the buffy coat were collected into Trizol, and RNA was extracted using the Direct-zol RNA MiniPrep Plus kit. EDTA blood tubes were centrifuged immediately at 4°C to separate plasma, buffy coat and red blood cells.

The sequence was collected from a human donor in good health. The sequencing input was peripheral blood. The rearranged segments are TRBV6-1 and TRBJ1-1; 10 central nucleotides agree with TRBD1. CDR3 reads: CASRRDRGTEAFF. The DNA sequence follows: TGTGCCAGCAGAAGGGACAGGGGAACTGAAGCTTTCTTT.